The entry below gives a single TCR beta chain sequence along with its context. Authors' processing steps: Counts of nucleated cells, estimated from reference gene primer amplification, were obtained. Produced via immunoSEQ multiplex PCR; TCRdb's table is partial and in-frame only. Clone size and the V and J calls come from that table; the DNA yielded D and trimming. The repertoire includes more than 80,000 clones, around 90% of them detected once, and 8.5% to 14% sits in the top ten. These data come from a study of blood T cell repertoires in COVID-19. The sequence was collected from a man older than 75 with acute or convalescent COVID-19. The sample taken for sequencing was peripheral blood.

The CDR3 is CASSQGTGVGYTF. The DNA for the CDR3 is TGTGCCAGCAGCCAAGGGACAGGGGTTGGCTACACCTTC. This rearrangement joins TRBV3-1 (or the pseudogene TRBV3-2) to TRBJ1-2; 9 bases agree with TRBD1. CDR1 is LGHDT, CDR2 YNNKEL, per germline (reference sequence). The junction had 1 base not matched to a gene; V was cut back by 1 base and J by 7 bases. The CDR3 covers 13 residues.